These 29 T cell receptor beta chains were all obtained from the same sample, sequenced in a study of cytomegalovirus exposure and HLA in healthy donors. The PCR had 60 Vbeta and 13 Jbeta primers. TCRdb's table, derived via immunoSEQ multiplex PCR, lists solely in-frame clones and lacks some. Among a few hundred thousand clones listed, about 79% were seen once. The sequencing input was PBMCs. These receptors all come from a man aged 18 to 30 in good health and CMV-seronegative.

This chain uses TRBV30 with TRBJ2-3; 9 positions match TRBD2. This CDR3 contains 15 residues. The ends lost 2 bases at V and 5 bases at J; junction bases unmatched: 8. Germline V gene sequence: CDR1 GTSNPN, CDR2 SVGIG (reference sequence). DNA of the CDR3: TGTGCCTGGAGTAGTCTAGCGGGGCAGGTAGATACGCAGTATTTT. This codes for CAWSSLAGQVDTQYF.

This clone is medium-sized in the sample. The chain uses TRBV6-5 and TRBJ2-3; tentative D call: TRBD2 (5 bases). Trimming stripped 6 bases from V and 7 bases from J, with 8 bases between. Germline V gives CDR1 MNHEY, CDR2 SVGAGI. CDR3 size: 11 residues. The CDR3 region is CASSRENTQYF. The CDR3 DNA is TGTGCCAGCAGCCGGGAAAATACGCAGTATTTT.

This clone was counted once. CDR3 bases: TGCGCCAGCAGCCAACCTCCCGGGACAGGGCCCACTGAAGCTTTCTTT. As protein: CASSQPPGTGPTEAFF. This chain joins TRBV4-1 and TRBJ1-1; 9 bases are a match to TRBD1. The CDR3 has 16 residues. J was trimmed by 4 bases and V by 2 bases; bases with no gene match: 8. Germline V CDR1 and CDR2: MGHRA, YSYEKL.

The genes are TRBV7-2 and TRBJ2-7, with D tentatively TRBD2 (6 bases). CDR1 is SGHTA and CDR2 is FQGNSA in the germline V gene. The CDR3 loop spans 15 amino acids. The V and J ends lost 1 base and 2 bases respectively, with 12 bases between them. The CDR3 DNA reads TGTGCCAGCAGCTTAGGTGGGACTCGTACCTACGAGCAGTACTTC. This translates into CASSLGGTRTYEQYF. Variable domain in full (rest from reference TRBV7-2 and TRBJ2-7): GAGVSQSPSNKVTEKGKDVELRCDPISGHTALYWYRQSLGQGLEFLIYFQGNSAPDKSGLPSDRFSAERTGGSVSTLTIQRTQQEDSAVYLCASSLGGTRTYEQYFGPGTRLTVT.

This chain links TRBV10-3 with TRBJ1-1; the D gene is possibly TRBD1 (5 bases). V lost 6 bases, J lost 5 bases, and 16 bases lay in between. Germline CDR1 reads ENHRY; CDR2 reads SYGVKD. The CDR3 runs to 14 residues. CDR3 nucleotide sequence: TGTGCCATCAGGTACCAGGGAGGGGAGACTGAAGCTTTCTTT. Residues: CAIRYQGGETEAFF.

CDR3 amino acids: CASSFASAPRGEQYF. As DNA, the CDR3 is TGTGCCAGCAGCTTCGCTAGCGCGCCTCGGGGCGAGCAGTACTTC. The rearrangement uses TRBV7-9 and TRBJ2-7; possible D gene TRBD2, 6 bases. Germline lookup yields CDR1 SEHNR and CDR2 FQNEAQ (reference sequence). Trimming pared 3 bases from V and 6 bases from J, leaving 18 bases between. There are 15 residues in the CDR3. Complete variable domain (other parts from reference TRBV7-9 and TRBJ2-7): DTGVSQNPRHKITKRGQNVTFRCDPISEHNRLYWYRQTLGQGPEFLTYFQNEAQLEKSRLLSDRFSAERPKGSFSTLEIQRTEQGDSAMYLCASSFASAPRGEQYFGPGTRLTVT.

This sequence joins TRBV27 and TRBJ2-3, with TRBD2 identical over 10 bases. This CDR3 contains 16 residues. Germline loops: CDR1 MNHEY, CDR2 SMNVEV (reference sequence). With 6 bases clipped from V and 3 bases from J, the junction kept 9 bases outside the gene matches. CDR3 amino acids: CASRELAGTITDTQYF. For the CDR3, the DNA is TGTGCCAGCAGGGAACTAGCGGGAACTATTACAGATACGCAGTATTTT.

This chain links TRBV18 with TRBJ2-2, with a weak D call TRBD1 (8 bases). Trimming took off 2 bases at V and 5 bases at J, with 15 bases between the two ends. The CDR3 sequence is 16 residues long. Looked up from germline, CDR1 is KGHSH and CDR2 is LQKENI. In DNA form, the CDR3 reads TGTGCCAGCTCACCAGACAGCGGGACAGGTACCGGGGAGCTGTTTTTT. Protein sequence: CASSPDSGTGTGELFF.

V and J are TRBV10-3 and TRBJ1-5; D ambiguous. The CDR3 spans 15 residues. The ends were cut back, 0 bases at V and 1 base at J, with 7 bases in the middle. CDR1 is ENHRY, CDR2 SYGVKD, per germline. In DNA form, the CDR3 reads TGTGCCATCAGTGAGTCCCAGTTAAGCAATCAGCCCCAGCATTTT. Its protein is CAISESQLSNQPQHF.

V gene TRBV5-1 combines with J gene TRBJ1-1; no definite D call. Trimming removed 7 bases at V and 0 bases at J, with 13 bases between. Germline CDR1 SGHRS, CDR2 YFSETQ. This CDR3 is 14 amino acids long. CDR3 in amino acids: CASGPAGMNTEAFF. The DNA for the CDR3 is TGCGCCAGCGGGCCGGCCGGGATGAACACTGAAGCTTTCTTT.

This clone was observed once. The rearrangement uses TRBV19 and TRBJ2-7; possibly TRBD1 for D (6 bases). The V and J ends lost 6 bases and 6 bases respectively, with 15 bases between them. The CDR3 contains 13 residues. From germline, CDR1 is LNHDA and CDR2 SQIVND (reference sequence). CDR3 in amino acids: CASSQQTGSEQYF. For the CDR3, the DNA is TGTGCCAGTAGCCAACAGACAGGTTCCGAGCAGTACTTC. The full variable domain, in which reference TRBV19 and TRBJ2-7 provide the parts outside the CDR3, is DGGITQSPKYLFRKEGQNVTLSCEQNLNHDAMYWYRQDPGQGLRLIYYSQIVNDFQKGDIAEGYSVSREKKESFPLTVTSAQKNPTAFYLCASSQQTGSEQYFGPGTRLTVT.

The chain combines TRBV14 with TRBJ2-1; 10 nucleotides agree with TRBD2. With 6 bases clipped from V and 4 bases from J, the junction kept 9 bases outside the gene matches. Per the germline V gene, CDR1 is SGHDN and CDR2 is FVKESK. This CDR3 has 16 residues. This CDR3 is CASSRDLAGAYNEQFF. Written as DNA, the CDR3 is TGTGCCAGCAGTCGTGACCTAGCGGGAGCGTACAATGAGCAGTTCTTC. Full variable domain (rest looked up from reference TRBV14 and TRBJ2-1): EAGVTQFPSHSVIEKGQTVTLRCDPISGHDNLYWYRRVMGKEIKFLLHFVKESKQDESGMPNNRFLAERTGGTYSTLKVQPAELEDSGVYFCASSRDLAGAYNEQFFGPGTRLTVL.

The V gene is TRBV4-3, the J gene TRBJ2-1; a weak D match, TRBD2 (5 bases). The length of the CDR3 is 18 residues. Per the germline V gene, CDR1 is LGHNA and CDR2 is YSLEER. Trimming cost V 0 bases and J 7 bases, with 22 bases left between them. The CDR3 DNA reads TGCGCCAGCAGCCAAGACCCGGGCTTTTACGTCGGGGATAATGAGCAGTTCTTC. Protein: CASSQDPGFYVGDNEQFF.

The sample holds a few counts of this clone. The genes are TRBV9 and TRBJ2-5; D might be TRBD1 (7 bases). Deletions cut 1 base from V and 5 bases from J, with 15 bases between. CDR3 size: 15 residues. The germline gives CDR1 SGDLS, CDR2 YYNGEE. The CDR3 bases are TGTGCCAGCAGCGTATCAGGGGGGCTGGACGAGACCCAGTACTTC. Protein: CASSVSGGLDETQYF.

V is TRBV5-6 and J is TRBJ2-1; D might be TRBD1 (6 bases). V lost 2 bases and J 4 bases, leaving 16 bases between the germline ends. The germline gives CDR1 SGHDT, CDR2 YYEEEE. This CDR3 is built from 16 residues. For the CDR3, the DNA is TGTGCCAGCAGCTTCGAACGTTCAGGGGATTACAATGAGCAGTTCTTC. Translated: CASSFERSGDYNEQFF.

The CDR3: CASSPFDRTSTYEQYF. In DNA, the CDR3 is TGTGCCAGCAGCCCTTTCGACAGGACCTCCACCTACGAGCAGTACTTC. The J gene is TRBJ2-7, the V gene TRBV4-2; TRBD1 is a possible D gene (6 bases). Germline values: CDR1 LGHNA, CDR2 YNFKEQ. The V end was cut by 4 bases, the J end by 2 bases, with 18 bases between. This CDR3 has 16 amino acids.

The CDR3 protein is CASSFSHRGVYEQYF. Written as DNA, the CDR3 is TGTGCCAGCAGCTTTTCCCACAGGGGAGTCTACGAGCAGTACTTC. The chain combines TRBV7-9 with TRBJ2-7; TRBD1 matches 7 bases. The CDR3 spans 15 residues. Trimming took 3 bases from V and 3 from J; bases not matched to a gene: 8. The germline CDR1 and CDR2 sequences are SEHNR and FQNEAQ (reference sequence).

The V gene is TRBV7-2, the J gene TRBJ1-1, with 9 bases lining up with TRBD1. CDR1 SGHTA and CDR2 FQGNSA come from the germline V gene. The CDR3 sequence is 17 residues long. The V segment lost 0 bases and the J segment 5 bases; nucleotides outside the gene matches: 10. The CDR3 DNA sequence: TGTGCCAGCAGCTTAGCGAGGACAGGGGACCCGGGGACTGAAGCTTTCTTT. Its translation: CASSLARTGDPGTEAFF.

The CDR3 DNA reads as TGTGCCAGCAGCTTTGGGAGTGGGACTAGCGGGAGGTTTGGTGAGCAGTTCTTC. Its translation: CASSFGSGTSGRFGEQFF. The chain links TRBV7-9 to TRBJ2-1; 15 nucleotides align to TRBD2. The CDR3 sequence is 18 residues long. Germline lookup yields CDR1 SEHNR and CDR2 FQNEAQ (reference sequence). The V and J ends lost 3 bases and 9 bases, in that order; junction bases with no gene match: 12.

The chain employs TRBV6-1 and TRBJ1-5, with no clear D. CDR1 and CDR2 (germline): MNHNS, SASEGT. Trimming cost V 1 base and J 7 bases, with 11 bases left between them. The CDR3 contains 14 residues. CDR3: CASSEGWERQPQHF. Written as DNA, the CDR3 is TGTGCCAGCAGTGAAGGCTGGGAGAGGCAGCCCCAGCATTTT.

The chain couples TRBV14 to TRBJ2-7; D may be TRBD1 (6 bases). The CDR3 contains 16 residues. V was shortened by 4 bases and J by 6 bases, with 22 bases between the two germline ends. CDR1 SGHDN and CDR2 FVKESK come from the germline V gene. CDR3 in amino acids: CASSRSGIGGSGEQYF. CDR3 nucleotides: TGTGCCAGCAGCCGCTCAGGAATAGGGGGTTCCGGCGAGCAGTACTTC.

Only one count was recorded for this clone. This chain connects TRBV7-9 to TRBJ2-2, with 10 bases that match TRBD1. The J segment lost 6 bases and the V segment lost 7 bases, leaving 8 bases of the junction unmatched. The germline V gene has CDR1 SEHNR and CDR2 FQNEAQ (reference sequence). The CDR3 contains 15 residues. In nucleotides, the CDR3 is TGTGCCAGCAAACCGGGACAGGGGCTTCCCGGGGAGCTGTTTTTT. Protein: CASKPGQGLPGELFF.

This CDR3 is CASILQREATYEQYF. The CDR3 region has the DNA TGTGCCAGCATCCTGCAGAGGGAGGCTACCTACGAGCAGTACTTC. The V call is TRBV6-1, the J call TRBJ2-7; D is possibly TRBD2 (6 bases). The CDR3 loop spans 15 amino acids. The germline gives CDR1 MNHNS, CDR2 SASEGT. The ends were cut back, 7 bases at V and 2 bases at J, with 18 bases in the middle.

This clone appeared a few times. The CDR3 reads CASGPPTGRANEKLFF. For the CDR3, the DNA is TGTGCTAGTGGCCCCCCGACAGGGCGGGCTAATGAAAAACTGTTTTTT. The chain combines TRBV12-5 with TRBJ1-4; 7 nucleotides line up with TRBD1. The length of the CDR3 is 16 residues. V shed 6 bases and J 3 bases; nucleotides not matched to a gene: 10. The germline gives CDR1 LGHNT, CDR2 FRNRAP.

The chain couples TRBV27 to TRBJ1-5; D perhaps matches TRBD1 (5 bases). Trimming stripped 7 bases from V and 4 bases from J, with 14 bases between. Germline CDR1 reads MNHEY; CDR2 reads SMNVEV (reference sequence). The CDR3 loop spans 14 amino acids. CDR3 DNA sequence: TGTGCCAGCAAACGGATTGGGGGGAATCAGCCCCAGCATTTT. This translates into CASKRIGGNQPQHF.

This chain uses TRBV29-1 with TRBJ1-4; D remains ambiguous. CDR1 is SQVTM, CDR2 ANQGSEA, per germline. This CDR3 spans 12 amino acids. The CDR3 DNA sequence: TGCAGTGCATGGGGAGAAAATGAAAAACTGTTTTTT. Encoded protein: CSAWGENEKLFF.

The rearrangement joins TRBV18 to TRBJ1-4; D perhaps matches TRBD1 (5 bases). The germline V and J ends were trimmed by 1 base and 2 bases, with 14 bases remaining between them. Germline loops: CDR1 KGHSH, CDR2 LQKENI. The CDR3 is 17 residues long. The CDR3 nucleotides read TGTGCCAGCTCACCACGGTTCCAAGGGGCGACTAATGAAAAACTGTTTTTT. It specifies CASSPRFQGATNEKLFF.

The chain couples TRBV9 to TRBJ1-2; D gene unclear. CDR1 and CDR2 (germline): SGDLS, YYNGEE. V dropped 3 bases and J dropped 4 bases, with 10 bases sitting between them. The CDR3 consists of 13 residues. The CDR3 protein is CASSAVEGYGYTF. CDR3 sequence (DNA): TGTGCCAGCAGCGCCGTTGAGGGCTATGGCTACACCTTC.

The V call is TRBV28, the J call TRBJ2-1, with TRBD2 matching 7 bases. Trimming at V came to 5 bases and at J to 5 bases, leaving 12 bases not matched to a gene. The CDR3 is made up of 16 amino acids. Germline V lookup: CDR1 MDHEN, CDR2 SYDVKM. The CDR3 nucleotides are TGTGCCAGCAGTCTTCTCTTACGGGAGGTTAACAATGAGCAGTTCTTC. It specifies CASSLLLREVNNEQFF.